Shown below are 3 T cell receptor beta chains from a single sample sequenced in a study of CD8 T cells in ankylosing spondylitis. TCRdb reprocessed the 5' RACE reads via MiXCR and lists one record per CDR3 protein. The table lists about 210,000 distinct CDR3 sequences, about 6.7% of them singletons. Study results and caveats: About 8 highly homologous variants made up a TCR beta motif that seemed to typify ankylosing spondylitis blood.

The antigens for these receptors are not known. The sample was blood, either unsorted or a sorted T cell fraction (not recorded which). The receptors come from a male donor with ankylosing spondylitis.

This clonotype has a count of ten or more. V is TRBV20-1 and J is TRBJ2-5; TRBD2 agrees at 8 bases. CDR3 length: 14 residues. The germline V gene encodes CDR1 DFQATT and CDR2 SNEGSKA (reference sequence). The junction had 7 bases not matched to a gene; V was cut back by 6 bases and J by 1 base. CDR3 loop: CSARASGLQETQYF. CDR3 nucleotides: TGCAGTGCCAGGGCTAGCGGGCTCCAAGAGACCCAGTACTTC.

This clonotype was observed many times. The CDR3 here is CAWSLIRDRGLTGELFF. The CDR3 DNA is TGTGCCTGGAGTTTAATCCGGGACAGGGGGCTCACCGGGGAGCTGTTTTTT. The chain links TRBV30 to TRBJ2-2; 12 nucleotides line up with TRBD1. The CDR3 has 17 amino acids. Looked up from germline, CDR1 is GTSNPN and CDR2 is SVGIG (reference sequence). V shed 2 bases, J shed 4 bases, and the junction held 8 bases outside the gene matches.

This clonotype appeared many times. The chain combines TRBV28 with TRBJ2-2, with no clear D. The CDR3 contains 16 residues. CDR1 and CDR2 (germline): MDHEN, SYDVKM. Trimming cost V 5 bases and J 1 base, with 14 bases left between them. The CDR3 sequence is CASSPLVKMNTGELFF. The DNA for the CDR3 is TGTGCCAGCAGTCCCCTCGTGAAGATGAACACCGGGGAGCTGTTTTTT.